One and the same sample provided the 25 T cell receptor beta chains below, sequenced in a study of shared clonotypes between healthy human individuals. The naive CD8 subset, CD45RO-negative cells positively selected for CCR7, excluded terminally differentiated effector memory CD45RA+ cells. Measured with immunoSEQ multiplex PCR; TCRdb has only the in-frame clones, and not every one. In the table there are around 1.9 million clones, about 92% of which are singletons. The sample comprised naive CD8+ T cells from PBMCs. The receptors stem from a young man in good health. Some clones in this sample may be carry-over from other donors' samples.

The rearrangement joins TRBV2 to TRBJ1-1; 7 bases align to TRBD1. V was pared by 4 bases and J by 0 bases, with 14 bases of the junction left unmatched. From germline, CDR1 is SNHLY and CDR2 FYNNEI. The CDR3 extends over 18 amino acids. CDR3 sequence reads: CASSGFGMTGRVNTEAFF. The DNA for the CDR3 is TGTGCCAGCAGTGGTTTCGGGATGACAGGGAGAGTGAACACTGAAGCTTTCTTT.

CDR3 nucleotides: TGTGCCAGCAGTGGCAAGGGACCGCAGCCCCAGCATTTT. Its translation is CASSGKGPQPQHF. The J gene is TRBJ1-5, the V gene TRBV27; TRBD1 is a possible D gene (5 bases). Germline CDR1 is MNHEY and CDR2 is SMNVEV (reference sequence). V was pared by 5 bases and J by 7 bases, with 12 bases between. The CDR3 runs to 13 residues.

V is TRBV28 and J is TRBJ2-7; the match to TRBD2 covers 8 bases. This CDR3 is 14 amino acids long. Germline values: CDR1 MDHEN, CDR2 SYDVKM. V lost 9 bases to trimming and J lost 3 bases; unmatched junction nucleotides: 10. The CDR3 DNA is TGTGCCAGTCTGGCGGGAGGCCCCGTCTACGAGCAGTACTTC. This codes for CASLAGGPVYEQYF. Full variable domain (missing parts from reference TRBV28 and TRBJ2-7): DVKVTQSSRYLVKRTGEKVFLECVQDMDHENMFWYRQDPGLGLRLIYFSYDVKMKEKGDIPEGYSVSREKKERFSLILESASTNQTSMYLCASLAGGPVYEQYFGPGTRLTVT.

Only one count was recorded for this clone. The chain has TRBV5-4 and TRBJ2-7; weak D call: TRBD1 (6 bases). The CDR3 is 13 amino acids. CDR1 is SGHNT, CDR2 YYREEE, per germline (reference sequence). V was pared by 1 base and J by 2 bases, with 7 bases between. CDR3 in DNA: TGTGCCAGCAGCTTGAACAGGGCCTACGAGCAGTACTTC. Its translation is CASSLNRAYEQYF. Filled out from reference TRBV5-4 and TRBJ2-7, the complete variable domain reads ETGVTQSPTHLIKTRGQQVTLRCSSQSGHNTVSWYQQALGQGPQFIFQYYREEENGRGNFPPRFSGLQFPNYSSELNVNALELDDSALYLCASSLNRAYEQYFGPGTRLTVT.

The chain carries TRBV5-4 and TRBJ2-1; a possible D gene is TRBD1 (5 bases). The CDR3 is made up of 15 amino acids. V was pared by 1 base and J by 0 bases, with 8 bases between. In germline, CDR1 is SGHNT, CDR2 YYREEE (reference sequence). The CDR3 bases are TGTGCCAGCAGCTTGCAGGGTAGCTCCTACAATGAGCAGTTCTTC. This gives the protein CASSLQGSSYNEQFF. The full variable domain, in which reference TRBV5-4 and TRBJ2-1 provide the parts outside the CDR3, is ETGVTQSPTHLIKTRGQQVTLRCSSQSGHNTVSWYQQALGQGPQFIFQYYREEENGRGNFPPRFSGLQFPNYSSELNVNALELDDSALYLCASSLQGSSYNEQFFGPGTRLTVL.

V and J are TRBV27 and TRBJ2-1; TRBD2 agrees at 7 bases. Germline V gene lookup returns CDR1 MNHEY and CDR2 SMNVEV (reference sequence). J lost 5 bases, V lost 3 bases, and 7 bases had no gene match. CDR3 size: 15 residues. DNA of the CDR3: TGTGCCAGCAGTTTTTTCCAGCGGGGACACAATGAGCAGTTCTTC. It translates to CASSFFQRGHNEQFF.

V is TRBV18 and J is TRBJ1-5; D perhaps matches TRBD1 (5 bases). The CDR3 length is 17 residues. Deletions cut 0 bases from V and 0 bases from J, with 12 bases between. Germline V CDR1 and CDR2: KGHSH, LQKENI. This chain's CDR3 is CASSPPLDSHSNQPQHF. The DNA for the CDR3 is TGTGCCAGCTCACCACCGTTAGACAGCCATAGCAATCAGCCCCAGCATTTT.

V usage is TRBV9 and J usage is TRBJ1-5; D not certain. The V end was cut by 3 bases, the J end by 2 bases, with 9 bases between. The CDR3 loop spans 14 amino acids. The V gene's germline CDR1 is SGDLS and CDR2 YYNGEE. CDR3 sequence reads: CASSASIRNQPQHF. Here the CDR3 DNA reads TGTGCCAGCAGCGCTTCGATCCGCAATCAGCCCCAGCATTTT. Based on the CDR3 plus reference TRBV9 and TRBJ1-5, the full variable domain is DSGVTQTPKHLITATGQRVTLRCSPRSGDLSVYWYQQSLDQGLQFLIQYYNGEERAKGNILERFSAQQFPDLHSELNLSSLELGDSALYFCASSASIRNQPQHFGDGTRLSIL.

For this clone: Other DNA sequences in the sample encode the same CDR3. The chain recombines TRBV28 with TRBJ2-1, with D perhaps TRBD2 (5 bases). This CDR3 spans 15 amino acids. The germline V gene has CDR1 MDHEN and CDR2 SYDVKM. V lost 5 bases and J 1 base, leaving 12 bases between the germline ends. The CDR3 region has the DNA TGTGCCAGCAGTAGCCCCCGGGATTCCTACAATGAGCAGTTCTTC. It yields the protein CASSSPRDSYNEQFF.

CDR3 amino acids: CASSHEGQLGANVLTF. DNA for the CDR3: TGCGCCAGCAGCCATGAGGGCCAACTCGGGGCCAACGTCCTGACTTTC. The rearrangement joins TRBV4-1 to TRBJ2-6; tentatively, D is TRBD2 (5 bases). The CDR3 has 16 residues. Germline V gene data show CDR1 as MGHRA and CDR2 as YSYEKL. The germline V and J ends were trimmed by 3 bases and 4 bases, with 13 bases remaining between them.

This chain links TRBV4-1 with TRBJ1-6; D gene unclear. V was pared by 2 bases and J by 0 bases, with 11 bases between. The V gene's germline CDR1 is MGHRA and CDR2 YSYEKL. The CDR3 spans 17 residues. CDR3 in DNA: TGCGCCAGCAGCCAACCGGACGGGAGCTCCTATAATTCACCCCTCCACTTT. This codes for CASSQPDGSSYNSPLHF.

The chain recombines TRBV4-1 with TRBJ2-7, with 9 bases matching TRBD2. The CDR3 has 17 residues. The V gene's germline CDR1 is MGHRA and CDR2 YSYEKL. Losses at the gene ends were 2 bases for V and 1 base for J; bases not matched to a gene: 9. In DNA, the CDR3 is TGCGCCAGCAGCCAAAATAGCGGGAGCGGTAGTTCCTACGAGCAGTACTTC. Protein product: CASSQNSGSGSSYEQYF.

The chain uses TRBV2 and TRBJ2-7; D is perhaps TRBD1 (6 bases). The CDR3 sequence is 18 residues long. V lost 0 bases and J lost 0, with 18 bases in between. Germline V lookup: CDR1 SNHLY, CDR2 FYNNEI. CDR3 DNA sequence: TGTGCCAGCAGTGAAGCGAACTCTACAGGGACGAACTCCTACGAGCAGTACTTC. It is translated as CASSEANSTGTNSYEQYF.

V gene TRBV4-3 combines with J gene TRBJ1-5; D is ambiguous. Germline loops: CDR1 LGHNA, CDR2 YSLEER. This CDR3 has 18 amino acids. V gave up 3 bases and J gave up 8 bases, with 26 bases separating them. The CDR3, as DNA: TGCGCCAGCAGCCAGGATATCCTTGCGCCGAATGGGGATAAGCCCCAGCATTTT. Amino acids: CASSQDILAPNGDKPQHF.

This chain connects TRBV7-6 to TRBJ1-1, with 7 bases lining up with TRBD1. Trimming removed 1 base from V and 1 base from J; junction bases left unmatched: 9. The germline CDR1 and CDR2 sequences are SGHVS and FNYEAQ. The CDR3 has 17 amino acids. Written as DNA, the CDR3 is TGTGCCAGCAGCTTAGAACTCCTTCAGGGGGGGAACACTGAAGCTTTCTTT. Amino acid sequence: CASSLELLQGGNTEAFF.

The CDR3, as DNA: TGTGCCAGCAGCTTAGGTTCCCCCCTTAATACCTACAATGAGCAGTTCTTC. The encoded protein is CASSLGSPLNTYNEQFF. The rearrangement links TRBV7-2 to TRBJ2-1; no reliable D call. CDR1 SGHTA and CDR2 FQGNSA come from the germline V gene. The CDR3 runs to 17 residues. Deletions cut 1 base from V and 2 bases from J, with 15 bases between.

The V and J genes are TRBV4-1 and TRBJ2-7; the D call may be TRBD1 or TRBD2 (5 bases each). The CDR3 runs 15 residues. V lost 4 bases to trimming and J lost 0 bases, with 13 bases between them. Per the germline V gene, CDR1 is MGHRA and CDR2 is YSYEKL. Here the CDR3 reads CASSLYAGTSYEQYF. The DNA of the CDR3 is TGCGCCAGCAGCCTATATGCCGGGACCTCCTACGAGCAGTACTTC.

This clone was counted a single time. The gene calls are TRBV9 and TRBJ1-1; 7 nucleotides line up with TRBD1. The ends lost 0 bases at V and 8 bases at J; junction bases unmatched: 10. The CDR3 consists of 15 residues. In germline, CDR1 is SGDLS, CDR2 YYNGEE. The CDR3 reads CASSVGARGGVEAFF. CDR3 nucleotide sequence: TGTGCCAGCAGCGTAGGGGCGCGAGGGGGCGTGGAAGCTTTCTTT.

V gene TRBV7-9 combines with J gene TRBJ1-3, with D tentatively TRBD1 (5 bases). V lost 8 bases to trimming and J lost 10 bases, with 15 bases between them. The CDR3 has 12 amino acids. CDR1 SEHNR and CDR2 FQNEAQ come from the germline V gene (reference sequence). CDR3 sequence (DNA): TGTGCCAGCGGCGGGGACCGACGGACCATATATTTT. It translates to CASGGDRRTIYF.

The rearrangement links TRBV29-1 to TRBJ1-3; D remains unclear. V was shortened by 3 bases and J by 0 bases, with 15 bases between the two germline ends. This CDR3 has 16 residues. Germline assignment: CDR1 SQVTM and CDR2 ANQGSEA. The CDR3 region has the DNA TGCAGCGTTGATGTCTCGGGAGTGGGCTCTGGAAACACCATATATTTT. The encoded protein is CSVDVSGVGSGNTIYF.

The chain links TRBV7-6 to TRBJ2-5; the D is unclear. From germline, CDR1 is SGHVS and CDR2 FNYEAQ. There are 15 residues in the CDR3. V was pared by 1 base and J by 2 bases, with 11 bases between. The CDR3 DNA is TGTGCCAGCAGCTTAGTGGTGGAGACACAAGAGACCCAGTACTTC. It codes for CASSLVVETQETQYF.

This clone showed up just once. The rearrangement joins TRBV5-6 to TRBJ2-7, with D unclear. Germline CDR1 reads SGHDT; CDR2 reads YYEEEE. This CDR3 comprises 13 residues. The ends were cut back, 0 bases at V and 3 bases at J, with 7 bases in the middle. The CDR3 DNA follows: TGTGCCAGCAGCTTGGGCGTTATCTACGAGCAGTACTTC. Protein sequence: CASSLGVIYEQYF.

Concerning this clone: The same CDR3 also results from other DNA sequences found in this sample. The genes are TRBV5-1 and TRBJ2-7, with 9 bases fitting TRBD1. CDR1 and CDR2 (germline): SGHRS, YFSETQ. V trimming: 0 bases; J trimming: 3 bases; junction bases outside the gene matches: 1. This CDR3 spans 14 amino acids. CDR3: CASSLVGQGYEQYF. The DNA of the CDR3 is TGCGCCAGCAGCTTGGTGGGACAGGGCTACGAGCAGTACTTC.

The chain uses TRBV5-5 and TRBJ2-5; 8 bases agree with TRBD1. Germline loops: CDR1 SGHKS, CDR2 YYEKEE (reference sequence). The CDR3 consists of 14 residues. With 3 bases clipped from V and 5 bases from J, the junction kept 6 bases outside the gene matches. The CDR3 DNA is TGTGCCAGCAGCTCGACAGGGGTGTGGGAGACCCAGTACTTC. Translated: CASSSTGVWETQYF. The complete variable domain, with remaining parts taken from reference TRBV5-5 and TRBJ2-5, reads DAGVTQSPTHLIKTRGQQVTLRCSPISGHKSVSWYQQVLGQGPQFIFQYYEKEERGRGNFPDRFSARQFPNYSSELNVNALLLGDSALYLCASSSTGVWETQYFGPGTRLLVL.

In DNA, the CDR3 is TGCGCCAGCAGCTATCAGGGTATTGAGACCCAGTACTTC. This encodes CASSYQGIETQYF. The chain carries TRBV5-1 and TRBJ2-5; weak D call: TRBD1 (5 bases). Germline CDR1 reads SGHRS; CDR2 reads YFSETQ. The CDR3 has 13 residues. The V gene lost 3 bases and the J gene lost 5 bases, with 11 bases spanning the gap. Using reference TRBV5-1 and TRBJ2-5 for the parts outside the CDR3, the full variable domain is KAGVTQTPRYLIKTRGQQVTLSCSPISGHRSVSWYQQTPGQGLQFLFEYFSETQRNKGNFPGRFSGRQFSNSRSEMNVSTLELGDSALYLCASSYQGIETQYFGPGTRLLVL.